This T cell receptor (beta chain) stems from a study of post-analysis software for immune sequencing data (dated by TCRdb to between 2014 and 2017). For the wider study: Recorded disease courses included relapsing-remitting, secondary progressive and progressive-relapsing multiple sclerosis, with some patients lacking subtype annotation. Patient repertoires were compared against roughly 12 previously published healthy control repertoires from donors aged about 6 to 26 years. A subset of samples was prepared in parallel using single-end sample barcoding, then pooled and co-amplified after Illumina adapter ligation. The paper as a whole reports these results and caveats: Significantly lower normalized Chao1 diversity was found in multiple sclerosis patients than in controls, suggesting substantial peripheral T-cell clonal expansion. Significantly higher frequencies in patients than in controls were found for five or six TRBV segments, including TRBV5-6, TRBV5-1 and TRBV20-1. Direct clustering with F measure showed strong co-clustering of samples prepared in the same batch, prompting a batch-effect correction. The multiple sclerosis patient group was slightly younger than the control group.

Library creation used PCR. These reads were obtained on an Illumina HiSeq 2500. To reduce PCR and sequencing biases, unique molecular identifiers were incorporated into the TCR beta cDNA libraries. Every 1 to 10 million input T cells yielded 500,000 or so cDNA molecules, meaning each molecule approximated one T cell. Patient libraries were prepared and sequenced with the same protocol used for the earlier healthy control dataset. Within a given batch, samples were prepared together, multiplexed and sequenced on the same HiSeq lane. In the authors' own workflow: MIGEC handled the raw barcoded reads, throwing out single-read molecular identifier groups before consensus assembly and CDR3 extraction. Clonotype tables were post-analysed with VDJtools, and diversity was normalized by down-sampling all datasets to the smallest sample size. Repertoire overlap clustering matched CDR3 amino acid but not nucleotide sequences to correct batch-related cross-sample contamination. TCRdb applied fastp at Q25 and MiXCR to the public reads, then kept only in-frame beta chains. Each CDR3 protein appears once, grouped with its most common genes and DNA. V and J calls and clone size were set by TCRdb, not the authors. This sample comprises 600,000 to 700,000 distinct CDR3 sequences, over 45% of them detected only once. The ten largest clones capture 11% of the sample.

To demonstrate the VDJtools post-analysis software, TCR beta repertoires were profiled from the peripheral blood of about 13 young patients with multiple sclerosis. The multiple sclerosis patients were children and adolescents ranging in age from roughly 6 to 16 years. Taken from the germline V gene, the CDR1 and CDR2 loops are SNHLY and FYNNEI. The CDR3 measures 15 amino acids from cysteine to phenylalanine. Kept here is only the CDR3 DNA, which spans 45 bases and is read in frame from base 1. V trim: 6 bases; J trim: 6 bases; unmatched bases: 8. Points on this clonotype: This clone's antigen is unknown. Base qualities are not provided; no much larger clone lies one nucleotide away.

The receptor chain draws on TRBV2 and TRBJ1-5; 10 central bases correspond to TRBD1. Sequencing was performed on blood. The origin of this receptor is a girl aged 2-15 years with multiple sclerosis. DNA sequence: TGTGCCAGCAGGATGGACAGGGGGGATGGTCAGCCCCAGCATTTT. Its amino acids are CASRMDRGDGQPQHF. Supplemented by the reference TRBV2 and TRBJ1-5 proteins around the CDR3, the complete variable domain is EPEVTQTPSHQVTQMGQEVILRCVPISNHLYFYWYRQILGQKVEFLVSFYNNEISEKSEIFDDQFSVERPDGSNFTLKIRSTKLEDSAMYFCASRMDRGDGQPQHFGDGTRLSIL.